The count of the clone carrying this T cell receptor (beta chain) is one. The antigen is undetermined. Primers included in the PCR were 60 Vbeta and 13 Jbeta primers. Produced via immunoSEQ multiplex PCR; TCRdb's table is partial and in-frame only. The sample has 140,000 to 150,000 clones; about 75% are singletons. This sample is part of a study of cytomegalovirus exposure and HLA in healthy donors. Germline V lookup: CDR1 MDHEN, CDR2 SYDVKM. The V and J ends lost 8 bases and 2 bases, in that order; junction bases with no gene match: 14. CDR3 size: 17 residues. General observations from the study: Across donors, most TCRs were seen rarely, yet some public ones were widespread. Certain sequence variants were highly shared and formed a cluster, and this cluster was likely a sequencing artifact.

These donors counted as nominally healthy when sampled, but unrecorded immune exposures were likely. Material: PBMCs. The receptor was isolated from a man aged 25-40 years in good health and CMV-seronegative. The chain joins TRBV28 to TRBJ1-4; TRBD1 matches at 7 bases. The CDR3 sequence is CASLSRQGSLTNEKLFF. DNA for the CDR3: TGTGCCAGCCTAAGTCGACAGGGAAGCTTGACTAATGAAAAACTGTTTTTT.